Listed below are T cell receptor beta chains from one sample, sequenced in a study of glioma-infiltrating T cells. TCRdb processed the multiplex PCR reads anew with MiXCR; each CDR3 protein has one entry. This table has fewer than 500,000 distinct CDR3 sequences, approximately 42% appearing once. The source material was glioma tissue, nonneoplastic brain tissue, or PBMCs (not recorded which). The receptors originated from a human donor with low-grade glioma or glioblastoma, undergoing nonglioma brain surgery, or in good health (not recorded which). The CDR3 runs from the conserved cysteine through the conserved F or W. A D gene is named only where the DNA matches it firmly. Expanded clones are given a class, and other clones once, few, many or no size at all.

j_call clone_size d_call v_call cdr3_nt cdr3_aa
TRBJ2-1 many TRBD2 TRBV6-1 TGTGCCAGCAGACGGGGACTAGCGGGAGGGCCCTCTTTCTTC CASRRGLAGGPSFF
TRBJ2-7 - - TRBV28 TGTGCCAGCAGTTTTCCCCTGGGGGGTACCTACGAGCAGTACTTC CASSFPLGGTYEQYF
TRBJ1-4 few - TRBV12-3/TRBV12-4 TGTGCCAGCAGTTTACACGATGAAAAACTGTTTTTT CASSLHDEKLFF
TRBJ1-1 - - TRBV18 TGTGCCAGCTCAAACAGGCCCCAGAACACTGAAGCTTTCTTT CASSNRPQNTEAFF
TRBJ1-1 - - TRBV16 TGTGCCAGCAGCCAAAACCTAAATGAAGCTTTCTTT CASSQNLNEAFF
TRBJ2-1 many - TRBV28 TGTGCCAACGATGGGGTGTGCAATGAGCAGTTCTTC CANDGVCNEQFF
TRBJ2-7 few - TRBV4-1 TGCGCCAGCAGGGGGATAATGTCCGAGCAGTACTTC CASRGIMSEQYF
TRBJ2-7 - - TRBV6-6 TGTGCCAGCAGTTACCCGACGAGGGTCGGAGAGCAGTACTTC CASSYPTRVGEQYF
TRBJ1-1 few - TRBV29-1 TGCAGCGCTGACAGGATTTCGAACACTGAAGCTTTCTTT CSADRISNTEAFF
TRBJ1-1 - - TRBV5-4 TGTGCCAGCAGTTTGCAGACCCGAGAGCCTGAAGCTTTCTTT CASSLQTREPEAFF
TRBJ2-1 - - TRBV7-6 TGTGCTAGCAGCCTAGAGACAGCAAGGACGTCCTACAATGAGCAGTTCTTC CASSLETARTSYNEQFF
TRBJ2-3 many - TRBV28 TGTCCTCAAGGGTCGGGCACAGATACGCAGTATTTT CPQGSGTDTQYF
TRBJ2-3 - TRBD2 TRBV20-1 TGCAGTGCTGCCGTTAGCGGGAGTCGCGCAGATACGCAGTATTTT CSAAVSGSRADTQYF
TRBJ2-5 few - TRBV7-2 TGTGCCAGCAGCTTCCGGGGCCAAGAGACCCAGTACTTC CASSFRGQETQYF
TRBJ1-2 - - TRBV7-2 TGTGCCAGCAGCTCCCAAAGAAACGTCTATGGCTACACCTTC CASSSQRNVYGYTF
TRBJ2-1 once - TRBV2 TGTGCCAGCAGCACCAGGAGCTCCTACAATGAGCAGTTCTTC CASSTRSSYNEQFF
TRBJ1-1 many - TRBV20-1 TGCAGTGCTAGTCCGGGGCCCCACGTCTTCACTGAAGCTTTCTTT CSASPGPHVFTEAFF
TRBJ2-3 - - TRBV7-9 TGTGCCAGCAGCTCCCCTGGGACAGCGGGGTCGGATACGCAGTATTTT CASSSPGTAGSDTQYF
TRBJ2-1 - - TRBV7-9 TGTGCCAGCAGCTTGTGGCTATTCTACAATGAGCAGTTCTTC CASSLWLFYNEQFF
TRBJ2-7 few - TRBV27 TGTGCCAGCAGTACAAACTACGAGCAGTACTTC CASSTNYEQYF
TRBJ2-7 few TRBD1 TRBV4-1 TGCGCCAGCAGCCAAGAGGGGACAGGGCCTATTTACGAGCAGTACTTC CASSQEGTGPIYEQYF
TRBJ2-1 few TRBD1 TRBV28 TGTGCCAGCAGTTGGGACAGAGCCTACAATGAGCAGTTCTTC CASSWDRAYNEQFF
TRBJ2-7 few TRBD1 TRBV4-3 TGCGCCAGCAGCCAGGGACAGTTCTCCTACGAGCAGTACTTC CASSQGQFSYEQYF
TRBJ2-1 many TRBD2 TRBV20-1 TGCAGTGCTAGCTCTACTAGCGGTTACAATGAGCAGTTCTTC CSASSTSGYNEQFF
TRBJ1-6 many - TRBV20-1 TGCAGTGCTAGAACTTTGGGACAACGAAATTCACCCCTCCACTTT CSARTLGQRNSPLHF
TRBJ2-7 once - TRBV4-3 TGCGCCAGCAGCCAAGCAACCCCGGGGACCTACGAGCAGTACTTC CASSQATPGTYEQYF
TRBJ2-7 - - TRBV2 TGTGCCAGCAGCTGGCCTTACGAGCAGTACTTC CASSWPYEQYF
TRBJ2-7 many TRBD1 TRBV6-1 TGTGCCAGCTCGACAGGGGAGGCCTACGAGCAGTACTTC CASSTGEAYEQYF
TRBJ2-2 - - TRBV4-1 TGCGCCAGCAGCCCCGGTTGGAACACCGGGGAGCTGTTTTTT CASSPGWNTGELFF
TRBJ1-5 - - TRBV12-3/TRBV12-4 TGTGCCAGCAGTTTACGCGGGACACCGGCCCTTAGGCCCCAGCATTTT CASSLRGTPALRPQHF
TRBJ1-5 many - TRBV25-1 TGTGCCAGCAGTGAATTTGGCGATCAGCCCCAGCATTTT CASSEFGDQPQHF
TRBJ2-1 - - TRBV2 TGTGCCAGCAGCCCCCTAGCGAACTCCTACAATGAGCAGTTCTTC CASSPLANSYNEQFF
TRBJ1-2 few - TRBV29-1 TGCAGCGTGGCCGACAGCTATGGCTACACCTTC CSVADSYGYTF
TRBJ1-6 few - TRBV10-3 TGTGCCATCAAGAGGACAGACTCCTATAATTCACCCCTCCACTTT CAIKRTDSYNSPLHF
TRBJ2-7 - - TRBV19 TGTGCCAGTACCGAGACTAGGGAAACCTACGAGCAGTACTTC CASTETRETYEQYF
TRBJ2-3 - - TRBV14 TGTGCCAGCAGCCAGAGATTGACAGGGACTAGCACAGATACGCAGTATTTT CASSQRLTGTSTDTQYF
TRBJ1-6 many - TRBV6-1 TGTGCCAGCAGCATTACAGGCCTTAATTCACCCCTCCACTTT CASSITGLNSPLHF
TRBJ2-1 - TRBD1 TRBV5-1 TGCGCCAGCAGCCCCAGGAGAGGACAGGGAGGAAATGAGCAGTTCTTC CASSPRRGQGGNEQFF
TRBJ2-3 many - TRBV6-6 TGTGCCAGCAGTTACGATCACTCAGATACGCAGTATTTT CASSYDHSDTQYF
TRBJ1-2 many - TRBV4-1 TGCGCCAGCAGCCAAGAGCGTTATGGCTACACCTTC CASSQERYGYTF
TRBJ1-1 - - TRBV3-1 TGTGCCAGCAGCCAAGAATGGGGCTGGGGGGGGGAAGCTTTCTTT CASSQEWGWGGEAFF
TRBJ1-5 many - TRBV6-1 TGTGCCAGCAGTCCCGGGGAGAATCAGCCCCAGCATTTT CASSPGENQPQHF
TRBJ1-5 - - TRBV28 TGTGCCAGCAGTACCTCCTTCGTGAGGTTCCCCATGCATCAGCCCCAGCATTTT CASSTSFVRFPMHQPQHF
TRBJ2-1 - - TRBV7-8 TGTGCCAGCAGCTTCCCGCAATTAGAAGAGCAGTTCTTC CASSFPQLEEQFF
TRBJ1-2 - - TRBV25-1 TGTGCCAGCAGTGAATATGGCAGGGTGAGAGGCTACACCTTC CASSEYGRVRGYTF
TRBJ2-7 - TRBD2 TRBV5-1 TGCGCCAGCAGCCCCACTAGCGGGAGGTGGTACGACGAGCAGTACTTC CASSPTSGRWYDEQYF
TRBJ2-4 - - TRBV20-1 TGCAGTGCTAGCCTGGGGCGAGGAGGAAACATGCAGTACTTC CSASLGRGGNMQYF
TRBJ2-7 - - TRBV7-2 TGTGCCAGCAGCGGACAGACGAGTCCGGCCTACGAGCAGTACTTC CASSGQTSPAYEQYF
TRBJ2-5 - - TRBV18 TGTGCCAGCTCGGGCGAGAGGAAAGAGACCCAGTACTTC CASSGERKETQYF
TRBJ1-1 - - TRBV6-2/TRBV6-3 TGTGCCAGCAGCCCCGAGGACACTGAAGCTTTCTTT CASSPEDTEAFF
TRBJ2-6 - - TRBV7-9 TGTGCCAGCAGCCTGCGTCCTACAGGGGCCAACGTCCTGACTTTC CASSLRPTGANVLTF
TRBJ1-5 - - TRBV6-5 TGTGCCATCAGTTACGGGAGGAATCAGCCCCAGCATTTT CAISYGRNQPQHF
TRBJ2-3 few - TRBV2 TGTGCCAGCAGTGTGCGAGGGGGTGGCACAGATACGCAGTATTTT CASSVRGGGTDTQYF
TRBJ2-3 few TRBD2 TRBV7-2 TGTGCCAGCAGCTTATTGCTCGCCGGGACTAGCGGGTGTTGTGGCACAGATACGCAGTATTTT CASSLLLAGTSGCCGTDTQYF
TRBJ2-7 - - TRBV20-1 TGCAGTACTAGAGATTCCGTCGGGGTTCTCTACGAGCAGTACTTC CSTRDSVGVLYEQYF
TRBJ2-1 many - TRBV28 TGTGCCAGCAGCCCCTATGGGGACCCTGCCAATGAGCAGTTCTTC CASSPYGDPANEQFF